The source of this T cell receptor (beta chain) is a study of molecular identifiers for immune sequencing clone quantification. Whole-study context: Replicate experiments divided RNA from roughly 21,000 or 96,000 naive CD8 cells into five parts and sequenced four. The study's findings and limits: Detecting spiked Jurkat TCR RNA from one cell among around 950,000 naive cells was reportedly possible.

The CDR3 contains 15 residues. The V and J ends lost 6 bases and 0 bases respectively, with 12 bases between them. Germline CDR1 and CDR2: MDHEN and SYDVKM. TCRdb re-called the PCR reads through MiXCR, storing one row per CDR3 protein. The table lists around 54,000 distinct CDR3 sequences, 20% to 25% of them singletons, with approximately 1.9% in the top ten. The sample holds many counts of this clonotype. Its specificity is unknown. Each library that profiled naive CD8 cells came from roughly 20,000 to 1,000,000 sorted cells with 10%, 30% or 50% RNA. The V and J genes are TRBV28 and TRBJ1-5; perhaps TRBD1 as D (6 bases). Sequences were obtained from naive CD8+ T cells from blood, with Jurkat cell RNA spiked in. Subset indicated: FACS-sorted CD8+CD4-CCR7+CD45RA+ naive T cells. The receptor was derived from a human donor in good health. Some libraries in this study had Jurkat cell RNA spiked in. The CDR3 region is CASSSTGYSNQPQHF. The CDR3 DNA follows: TGTGCCAGCAGCTCCACAGGGTATAGCAATCAGCCCCAGCATTTT.